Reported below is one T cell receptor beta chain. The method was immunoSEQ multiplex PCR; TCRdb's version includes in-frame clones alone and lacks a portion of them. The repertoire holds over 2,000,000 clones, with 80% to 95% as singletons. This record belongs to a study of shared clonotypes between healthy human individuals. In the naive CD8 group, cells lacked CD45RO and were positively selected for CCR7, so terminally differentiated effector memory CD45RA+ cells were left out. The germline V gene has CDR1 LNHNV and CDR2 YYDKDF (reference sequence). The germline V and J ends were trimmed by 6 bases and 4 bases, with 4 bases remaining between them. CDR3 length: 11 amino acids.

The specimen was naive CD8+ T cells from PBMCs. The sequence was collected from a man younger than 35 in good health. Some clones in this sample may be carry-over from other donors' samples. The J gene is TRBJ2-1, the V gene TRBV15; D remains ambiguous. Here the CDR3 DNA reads TGTGCCACCAGGGGATACAATGAGCAGTTCTTC. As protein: CATRGYNEQFF.